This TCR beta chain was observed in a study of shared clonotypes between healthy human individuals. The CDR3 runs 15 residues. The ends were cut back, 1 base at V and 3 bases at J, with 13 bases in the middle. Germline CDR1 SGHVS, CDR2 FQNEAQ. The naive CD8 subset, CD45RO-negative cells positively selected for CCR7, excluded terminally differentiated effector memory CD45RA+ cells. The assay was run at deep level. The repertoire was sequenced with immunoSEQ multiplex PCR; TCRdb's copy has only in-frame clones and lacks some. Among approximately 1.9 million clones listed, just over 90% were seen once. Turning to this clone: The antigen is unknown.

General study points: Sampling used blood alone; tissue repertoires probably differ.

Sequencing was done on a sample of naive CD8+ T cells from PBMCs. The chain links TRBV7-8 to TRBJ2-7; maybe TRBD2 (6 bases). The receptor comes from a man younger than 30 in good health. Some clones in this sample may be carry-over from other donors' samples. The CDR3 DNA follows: TGTGCCAGCAGCTTAGTAGGCGGGGTCGGCTACGAGCAGTACTTC. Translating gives CASSLVGGVGYEQYF. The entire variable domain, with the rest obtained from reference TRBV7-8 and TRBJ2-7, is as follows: GAGVSQSPRYKVAKRGQDVALRCDPISGHVSLFWYQQALGQGPEFLTYFQNEAQLDKSGLPSDRFFAERPEGSVSTLKIQRTQQEDSAVYLCASSLVGGVGYEQYFGPGTRLTVT.